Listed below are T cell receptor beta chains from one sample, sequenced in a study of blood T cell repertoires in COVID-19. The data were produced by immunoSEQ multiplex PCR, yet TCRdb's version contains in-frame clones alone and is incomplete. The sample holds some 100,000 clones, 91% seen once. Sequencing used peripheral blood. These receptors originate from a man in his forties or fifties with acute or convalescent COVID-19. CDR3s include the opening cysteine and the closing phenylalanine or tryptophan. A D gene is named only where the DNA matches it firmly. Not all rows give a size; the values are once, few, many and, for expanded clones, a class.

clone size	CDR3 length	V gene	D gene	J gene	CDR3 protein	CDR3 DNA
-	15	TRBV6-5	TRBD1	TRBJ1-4	CASSYSDRVGEKLFF	TGTGCCAGCAGTTACTCGGACAGGGTTGGTGAAAAACTGTTTTTT
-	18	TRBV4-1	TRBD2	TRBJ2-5	CASSQDLRTSGGEETQYF	TGCGCCAGCAGCCAAGATCTAAGGACTAGCGGGGGGGAAGAGACCCAGTACTTC
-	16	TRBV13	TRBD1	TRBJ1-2	CASSPGQGAVGYGYTF	TGTGCCAGCAGCCCCGGACAGGGGGCAGTAGGGTATGGCTACACCTTC
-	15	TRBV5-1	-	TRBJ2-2	CASSLSGENTGELFF	TGCGCCAGCAGCTTGTCGGGGGAGAACACCGGGGAGCTGTTTTTT
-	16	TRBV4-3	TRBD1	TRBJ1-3	CASSQDQGAAGNTIYF	TGCGCCAGCAGCCAAGACCAGGGGGCGGCTGGAAACACCATATATTTT
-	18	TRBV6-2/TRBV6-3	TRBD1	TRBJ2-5	CASSFGQASSPYQETQYF	TGTGCCAGCAGCTTCGGACAGGCGTCCTCTCCGTACCAAGAGACCCAGTACTTC
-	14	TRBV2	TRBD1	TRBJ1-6	CASSQTGADSPLHF	TGTGCCAGCAGCCAGACAGGGGCCGATTCACCCCTCCACTTT
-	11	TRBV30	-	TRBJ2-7	CARGVGGEQYF	TGTGCCCGGGGGGTAGGGGGCGAGCAGTACTTC
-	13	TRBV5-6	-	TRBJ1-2	CASSNTGNYGYTF	TGTGCCAGTAGCAATACGGGAAACTATGGCTACACCTTC
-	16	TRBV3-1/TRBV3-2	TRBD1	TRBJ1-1	CASSQRTTGGNTEAFF	TGTGCCAGCAGCCAACGGACGACAGGGGGCAACACTGAAGCTTTCTTT
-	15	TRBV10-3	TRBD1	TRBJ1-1	CAISESKGALTEAFF	TGTGCCATCAGTGAGTCCAAGGGGGCGCTTACTGAAGCTTTCTTT
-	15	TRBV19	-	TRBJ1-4	CASSRKTGPNEKLFF	TGTGCCAGTAGCAGGAAAACAGGGCCAAATGAAAAACTGTTTTTT
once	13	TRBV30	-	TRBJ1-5	CAWSVATNQPQHF	TGTGCCTGGAGTGTTGCCACAAATCAGCCCCAGCATTTT
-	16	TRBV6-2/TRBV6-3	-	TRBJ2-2	CASSPRGSGNTGELFF	TGTGCCAGCAGCCCCAGAGGTAGCGGAAACACCGGGGAGCTGTTTTTT
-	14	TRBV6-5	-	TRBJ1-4	CASSPGGRDEKLFF	TGTGCCAGCAGTCCGGGGGGCAGGGATGAAAAACTGTTTTTT
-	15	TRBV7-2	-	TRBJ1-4	CASSPGSIANEKLFF	TGTGCCAGCAGCCCTGGTTCTATTGCTAATGAAAAACTGTTTTTT
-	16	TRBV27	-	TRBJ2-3	CASSPTGPMRTDTQYF	TGTGCCAGCAGTCCCACAGGTCCTATGAGAACAGATACGCAGTATTTT
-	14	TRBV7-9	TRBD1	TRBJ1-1	CASSLASQGAEAFF	TGTGCCAGCAGCTTAGCGAGTCAGGGGGCTGAAGCTTTCTTT
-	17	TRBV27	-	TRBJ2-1	CASSLALTGTSYNEQFF	TGTGCCAGCAGTTTAGCTCTGACCGGGACTTCCTACAATGAGCAGTTCTTC
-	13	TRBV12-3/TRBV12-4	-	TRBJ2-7	CASSFREYGEQYF	TGTGCCAGCAGTTTCCGAGAGTATGGTGAGCAGTACTTC
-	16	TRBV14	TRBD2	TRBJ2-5	CASSRIRGGGRETQYF	TGTGCCAGCAGCCGGATACGGGGGGGCGGGCGAGAGACCCAGTACTTC
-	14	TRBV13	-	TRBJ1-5	CASSSGVLGQPQHF	TGTGCCAGCAGCTCCGGGGTTCTAGGTCAGCCCCAGCATTTT
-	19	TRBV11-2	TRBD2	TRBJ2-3	CASQGIGLAGLTSTDTQYF	TGTGCCAGCCAAGGCATTGGACTAGCGGGCCTAACTAGCACAGATACGCAGTATTTT
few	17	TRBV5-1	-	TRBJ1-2	CASSLAGLPIPNYGYTF	TGCGCCAGCAGCTTGGCAGGCCTTCCCATACCTAACTATGGCTACACCTTC
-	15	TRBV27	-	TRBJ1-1	CASRRLGEGNTEAFF	TGTGCCAGCAGAAGACTGGGGGAGGGGAACACTGAAGCTTTCTTT
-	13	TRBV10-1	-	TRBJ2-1	CASSKAGWDEQFF	TGCGCCAGCAGTAAAGCAGGGTGGGATGAGCAGTTCTTC